This TCR beta chain was identified in a study of T cells after posttransplantation cyclophosphamide. Clones were sequenced by immunoSEQ multiplex PCR, and TCRdb holds only the in-frame ones, with some missing. The sample lists around 15,000 clones, 80% to 90% occurring once. Controls had myeloablative marrow grafts with methotrexate and calcineurin inhibitor, sampled at 1 year. Germline assignment: CDR1 SSHAT and CDR2 FNYEAQ (reference sequence). The CDR3 is made up of 17 amino acids. V lost 4 bases and J lost 4; bases outside the gene matches: 7. In the case of this clone: No antigen is known for it.

Study results and caveats: Recipient CMV seropositivity and CMV reactivation strongly tracked TRB clonality. Blood and skin or GI T cell repertoires showed limited TRB overlap. Later post-transplant blood repertoires were often dominated by donor CD8+ memory clones.

The material sequenced was PBMCs, taken approximately 64 weeks after allogeneic stem cell transplant with calcineurin inhibitor and methotrexate. The sequence came from a male patient aged 25-45 years who received an allogeneic stem cell transplant from an unrelated donor, was CMV-positive, and had acute and chronic GVHD. Some T cells could come from the graft donor. V and J are TRBV7-7 and TRBJ2-2, with TRBD1 matching 12 bases. CDR3 protein: CASSSTGGQGATGELFF. CDR3 DNA: TGTGCCAGCAGCTCAACCGGGGGACAGGGGGCCACCGGGGAGCTGTTTTTT. Full variable domain (rest looked up from reference TRBV7-7 and TRBJ2-2): GAGVSQSPRYKVTKRGQDVTLRCDPISSHATLYWYQQALGQGPEFLTYFNYEAQPDKSGLPSDRFSAERPEGSISTLTIQRTEQRDSAMYRCASSSTGGQGATGELFFGEGSRLTVL.